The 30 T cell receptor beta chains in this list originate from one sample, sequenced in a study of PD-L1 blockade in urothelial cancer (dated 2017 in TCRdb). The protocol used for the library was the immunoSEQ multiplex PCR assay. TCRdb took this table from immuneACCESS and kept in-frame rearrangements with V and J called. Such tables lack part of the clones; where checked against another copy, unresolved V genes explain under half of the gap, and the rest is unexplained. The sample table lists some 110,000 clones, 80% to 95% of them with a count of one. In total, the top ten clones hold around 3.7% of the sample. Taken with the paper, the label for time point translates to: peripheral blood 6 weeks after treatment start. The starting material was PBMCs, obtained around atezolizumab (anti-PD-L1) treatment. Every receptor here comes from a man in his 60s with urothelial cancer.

CDR3 sequence: CASSLSGTGARGYTF. The CDR3 DNA is TGTGCCAGCAGTTTATCAGGGACAGGGGCGCGGGGCTACACCTTC. The V call is TRBV27, the J call TRBJ1-2; 10 bases are shared with TRBD1. The CDR3 contains 15 residues. The ends lost 0 bases at V and 8 bases at J; junction bases unmatched: 6. CDR1 MNHEY and CDR2 SMNVEV come from the germline V gene (reference sequence).

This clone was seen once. CDR3 DNA sequence: TGTGCCAGCACCTCGCCTGTACCCGGACAGGGGTGGACCGGGGAGCTGTTTTTT. Translation gives CASTSPVPGQGWTGELFF. V is TRBV7-9 and J is TRBJ2-2; the match to TRBD1 covers 9 bases. The CDR3 spans 18 residues. V gave up 7 bases and J gave up 5 bases; unmatched junction bases: 17. Germline V gene sequence: CDR1 SEHNR, CDR2 FQNEAQ (reference sequence).

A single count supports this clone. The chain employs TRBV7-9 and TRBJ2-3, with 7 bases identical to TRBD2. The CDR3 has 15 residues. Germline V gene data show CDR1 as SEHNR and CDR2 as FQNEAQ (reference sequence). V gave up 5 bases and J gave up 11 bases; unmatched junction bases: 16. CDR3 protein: CASSVIGLDVWRQYF. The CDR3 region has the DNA TGTGCCAGCAGCGTGATTGGACTAGATGTATGGAGGCAGTATTTT.

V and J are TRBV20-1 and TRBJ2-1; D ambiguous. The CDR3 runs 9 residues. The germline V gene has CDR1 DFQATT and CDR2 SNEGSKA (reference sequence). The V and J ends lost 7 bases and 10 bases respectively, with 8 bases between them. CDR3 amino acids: CSVKEEQFF. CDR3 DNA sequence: TGCAGTGTCAAGGAGGAGCAGTTCTTC.

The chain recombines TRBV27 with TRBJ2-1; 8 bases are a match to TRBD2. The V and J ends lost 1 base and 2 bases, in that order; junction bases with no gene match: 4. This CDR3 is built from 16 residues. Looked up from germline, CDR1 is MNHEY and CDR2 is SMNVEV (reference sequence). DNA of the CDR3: TGTGCCAGCAGTTTATACGGCGGGGGGACCTACAATGAGCAGTTCTTC. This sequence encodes CASSLYGGGTYNEQFF.

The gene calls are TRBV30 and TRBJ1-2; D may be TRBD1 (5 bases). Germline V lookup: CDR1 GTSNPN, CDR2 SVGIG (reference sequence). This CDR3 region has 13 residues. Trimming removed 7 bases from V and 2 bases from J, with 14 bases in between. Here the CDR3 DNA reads TGTGCCTCGAAGGCCGGACACAACTATGGCTACACCTTC. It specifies CASKAGHNYGYTF. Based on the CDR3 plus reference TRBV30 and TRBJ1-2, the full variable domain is SQTIHQWPATLVQPVGSPLSLECTVEGTSNPNLYWYRQAAGRGLQLLFYSVGIGQISSEVPQNLSASRPQDRQFILSSKKLLLSDSGFYLCASKAGHNYGYTFGSGTRLTVV.

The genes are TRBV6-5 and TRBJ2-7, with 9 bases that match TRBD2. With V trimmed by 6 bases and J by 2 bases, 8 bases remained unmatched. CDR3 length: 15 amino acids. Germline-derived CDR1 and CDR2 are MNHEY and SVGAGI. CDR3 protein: CASSQVAGETYEQYF. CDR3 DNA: TGTGCCAGCAGCCAGGTAGCGGGAGAGACCTACGAGCAGTACTTC.

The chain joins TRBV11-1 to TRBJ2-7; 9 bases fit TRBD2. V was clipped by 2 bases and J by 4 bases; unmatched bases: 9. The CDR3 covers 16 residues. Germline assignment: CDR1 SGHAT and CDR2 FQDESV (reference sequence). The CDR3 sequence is CASSLLFGGRGYEQYF. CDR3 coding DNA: TGTGCCAGCAGCTTATTGTTCGGCGGGAGGGGATACGAGCAGTACTTC.

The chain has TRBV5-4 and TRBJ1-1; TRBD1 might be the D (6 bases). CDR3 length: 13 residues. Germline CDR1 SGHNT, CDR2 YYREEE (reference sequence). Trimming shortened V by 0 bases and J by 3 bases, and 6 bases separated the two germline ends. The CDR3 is CASSLDRDTEAFF. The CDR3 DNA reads TGTGCCAGCAGCTTGGACAGGGACACTGAAGCTTTCTTT. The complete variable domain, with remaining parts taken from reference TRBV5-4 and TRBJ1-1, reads ETGVTQSPTHLIKTRGQQVTLRCSSQSGHNTVSWYQQALGQGPQFIFQYYREEENGRGNFPPRFSGLQFPNYSSELNVNALELDDSALYLCASSLDRDTEAFFGQGTRLTVV.

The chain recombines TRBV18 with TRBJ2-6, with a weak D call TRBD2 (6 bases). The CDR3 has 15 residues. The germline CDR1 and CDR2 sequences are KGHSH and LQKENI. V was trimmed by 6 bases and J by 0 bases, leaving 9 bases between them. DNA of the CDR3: TGTGCCAGCTCCCACGGGGGCTCTGGGGCCAACGTCCTGACTTTC. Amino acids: CASSHGGSGANVLTF.

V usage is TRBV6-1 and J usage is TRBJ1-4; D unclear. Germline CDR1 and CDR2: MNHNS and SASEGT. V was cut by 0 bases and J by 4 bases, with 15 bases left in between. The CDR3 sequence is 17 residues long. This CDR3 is CASSEASPRRINEKLFF. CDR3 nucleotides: TGTGCCAGCAGTGAAGCGTCGCCCAGGCGAATTAATGAAAAACTGTTTTTT.

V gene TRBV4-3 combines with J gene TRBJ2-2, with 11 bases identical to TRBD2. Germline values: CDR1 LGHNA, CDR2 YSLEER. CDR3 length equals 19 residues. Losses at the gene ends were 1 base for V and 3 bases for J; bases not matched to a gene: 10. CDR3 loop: CASSQGRRLAGRDTGELFF. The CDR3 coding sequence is TGCGCCAGCAGCCAAGGAAGACGACTAGCGGGAAGGGACACCGGGGAGCTGTTTTTT.

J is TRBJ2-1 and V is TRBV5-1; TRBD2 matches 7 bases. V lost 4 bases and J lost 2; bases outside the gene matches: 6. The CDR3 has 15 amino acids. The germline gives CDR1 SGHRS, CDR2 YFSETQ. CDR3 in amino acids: CASSAGLPPYNEQFF. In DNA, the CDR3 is TGCGCCAGCAGCGCGGGACTACCCCCCTACAATGAGCAGTTCTTC. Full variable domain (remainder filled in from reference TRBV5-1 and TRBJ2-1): KAGVTQTPRYLIKTRGQQVTLSCSPISGHRSVSWYQQTPGQGLQFLFEYFSETQRNKGNFPGRFSGRQFSNSRSEMNVSTLELGDSALYLCASSAGLPPYNEQFFGPGTRLTVL.

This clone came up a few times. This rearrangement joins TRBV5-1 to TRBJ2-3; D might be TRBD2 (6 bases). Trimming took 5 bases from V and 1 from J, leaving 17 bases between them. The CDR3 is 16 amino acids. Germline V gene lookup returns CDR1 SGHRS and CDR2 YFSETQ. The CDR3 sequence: CASRGPDGSGTDTQYF. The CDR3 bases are TGCGCCAGCAGGGGCCCAGACGGGAGTGGCACAGATACGCAGTATTTT.

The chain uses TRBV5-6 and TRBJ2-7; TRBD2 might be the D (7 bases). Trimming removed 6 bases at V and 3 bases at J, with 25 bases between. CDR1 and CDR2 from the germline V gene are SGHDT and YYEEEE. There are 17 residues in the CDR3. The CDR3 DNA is TGTGCCAGCACCTTCTGGGGGGGCCACGGGACGGGCTACGAGCAGTACTTC. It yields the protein CASTFWGGHGTGYEQYF. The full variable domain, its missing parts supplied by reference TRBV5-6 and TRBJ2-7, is DAGVTQSPTHLIKTRGQQVTLRCSPKSGHDTVSWYQQALGQGPQFIFQYYEEEERQRGNFPDRFSGHQFPNYSSELNVNALLLGDSALYLCASTFWGGHGTGYEQYFGPGTRLTVT.

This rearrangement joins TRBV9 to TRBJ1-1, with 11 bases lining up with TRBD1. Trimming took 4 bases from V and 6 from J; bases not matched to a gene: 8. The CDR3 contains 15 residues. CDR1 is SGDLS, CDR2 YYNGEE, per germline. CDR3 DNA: TGTGCCAGCAGCCCTTGGGACAGGGGGTTGGCTGAAGCTTTCTTT. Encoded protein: CASSPWDRGLAEAFF.

CDR3 DNA: TGTGCCAGCAGCTTAGATTGGGCGGGGACTGGAGATACGCAGTATTTT. Its protein is CASSLDWAGTGDTQYF. The gene calls are TRBV7-2 and TRBJ2-3; perhaps TRBD2 as D (6 bases). V gave up 1 base and J gave up 5 bases, with 16 bases separating them. Germline V gene sequence: CDR1 SGHTA, CDR2 FQGNSA. The CDR3 extends over 16 amino acids. Complete variable domain (other parts from reference TRBV7-2 and TRBJ2-3): GAGVSQSPSNKVTEKGKDVELRCDPISGHTALYWYRQSLGQGLEFLIYFQGNSAPDKSGLPSDRFSAERTGGSVSTLTIQRTQQEDSAVYLCASSLDWAGTGDTQYFGPGTRLTVL.

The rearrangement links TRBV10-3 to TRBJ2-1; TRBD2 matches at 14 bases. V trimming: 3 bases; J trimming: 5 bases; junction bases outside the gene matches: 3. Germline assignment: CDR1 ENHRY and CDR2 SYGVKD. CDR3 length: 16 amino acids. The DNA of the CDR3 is TGTGCCATCAGTGACCCGGGACTAGCGGGAGACAATGAGCAGTTCTTC. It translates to CAISDPGLAGDNEQFF.

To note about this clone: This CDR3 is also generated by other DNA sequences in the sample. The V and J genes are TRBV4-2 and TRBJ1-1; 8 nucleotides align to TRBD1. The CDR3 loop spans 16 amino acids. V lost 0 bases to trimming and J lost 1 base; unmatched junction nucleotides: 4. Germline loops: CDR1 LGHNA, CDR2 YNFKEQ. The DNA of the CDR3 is TGTGCCAGCAGCCAAGATCCCGGACAGGGGAACACTGAAGCTTTCTTT. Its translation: CASSQDPGQGNTEAFF.

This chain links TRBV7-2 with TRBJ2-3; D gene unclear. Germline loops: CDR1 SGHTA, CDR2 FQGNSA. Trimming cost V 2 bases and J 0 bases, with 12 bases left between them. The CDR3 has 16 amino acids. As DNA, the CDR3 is TGTGCCAGCAGCTTAAATAGCCCAGTTAGCACAGATACGCAGTATTTT. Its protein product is CASSLNSPVSTDTQYF.

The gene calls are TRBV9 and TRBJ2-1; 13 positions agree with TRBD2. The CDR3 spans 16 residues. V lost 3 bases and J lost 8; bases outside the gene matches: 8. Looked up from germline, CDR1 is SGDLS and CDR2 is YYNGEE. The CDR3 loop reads CASSERGLAGADEQFF. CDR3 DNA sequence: TGTGCCAGCAGCGAAAGAGGACTAGCGGGAGCGGATGAGCAGTTCTTC.

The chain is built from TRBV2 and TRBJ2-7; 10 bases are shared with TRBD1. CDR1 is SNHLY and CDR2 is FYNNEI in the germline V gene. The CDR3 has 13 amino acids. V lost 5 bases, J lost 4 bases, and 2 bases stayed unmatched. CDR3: CASSRQGAYEQYF. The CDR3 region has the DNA TGTGCCAGCAGTAGACAGGGGGCTTACGAGCAGTACTTC.

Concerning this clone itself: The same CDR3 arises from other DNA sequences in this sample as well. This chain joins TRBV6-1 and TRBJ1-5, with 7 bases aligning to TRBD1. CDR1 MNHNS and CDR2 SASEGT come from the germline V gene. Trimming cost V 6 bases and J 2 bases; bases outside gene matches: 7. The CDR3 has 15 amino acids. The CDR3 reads CASRKDRVGNQPQHF. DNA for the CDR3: TGTGCCAGCAGGAAAGACAGGGTGGGCAATCAGCCCCAGCATTTT.

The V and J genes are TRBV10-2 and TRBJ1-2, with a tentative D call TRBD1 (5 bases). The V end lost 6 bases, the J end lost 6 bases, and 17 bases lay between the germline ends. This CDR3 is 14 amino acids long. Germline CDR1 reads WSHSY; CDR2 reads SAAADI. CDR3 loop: CASSRGLDIDGYTF. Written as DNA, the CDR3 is TGCGCCAGCAGCCGGGGACTGGATATTGATGGCTACACCTTC.

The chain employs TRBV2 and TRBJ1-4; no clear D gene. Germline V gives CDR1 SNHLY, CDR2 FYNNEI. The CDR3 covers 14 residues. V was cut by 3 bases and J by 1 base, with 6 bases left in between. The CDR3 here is CASSDAVTNEKLFF. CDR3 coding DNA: TGTGCCAGCAGTGATGCGGTAACTAATGAAAAACTGTTTTTT.

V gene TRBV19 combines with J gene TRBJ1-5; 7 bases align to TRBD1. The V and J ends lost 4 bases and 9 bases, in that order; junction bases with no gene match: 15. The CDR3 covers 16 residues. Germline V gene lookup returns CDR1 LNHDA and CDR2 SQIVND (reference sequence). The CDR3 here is CASSKEGGEGSSPQHF. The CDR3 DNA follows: TGTGCCAGTAGTAAAGAAGGGGGCGAGGGTTCCTCGCCCCAGCATTTT.

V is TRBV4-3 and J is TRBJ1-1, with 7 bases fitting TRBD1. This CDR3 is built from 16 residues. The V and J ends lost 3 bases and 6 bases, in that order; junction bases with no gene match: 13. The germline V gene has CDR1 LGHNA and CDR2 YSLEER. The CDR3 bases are TGCGCCAGCAGCCAGGCAACTGACAGGGTTTCGGCTGAAGCTTTCTTT. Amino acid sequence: CASSQATDRVSAEAFF.

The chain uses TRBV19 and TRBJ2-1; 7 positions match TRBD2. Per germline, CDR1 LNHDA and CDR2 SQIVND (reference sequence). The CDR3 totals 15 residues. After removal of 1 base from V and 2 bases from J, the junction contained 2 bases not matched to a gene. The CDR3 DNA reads TGTGCCAGTAGTATAGCGAGCGGGGCCTACAATGAGCAGTTCTTC. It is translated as CASSIASGAYNEQFF. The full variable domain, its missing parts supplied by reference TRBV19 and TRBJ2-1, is DGGITQSPKYLFRKEGQNVTLSCEQNLNHDAMYWYRQDPGQGLRLIYYSQIVNDFQKGDIAEGYSVSREKKESFPLTVTSAQKNPTAFYLCASSIASGAYNEQFFGPGTRLTVL.

The CDR3 nucleotides read TGCGCCAGCAGTATAAATTTGGGGGCCATGAACACTGAAGCTTTCTTT. Its translation is CASSINLGAMNTEAFF. V usage is TRBV10-2 and J usage is TRBJ1-1; possible D gene TRBD1, 6 bases. CDR1 and CDR2 (germline): WSHSY, SAAADI. This CDR3 contains 16 residues. Trimming left V 5 bases short and J 0 bases short, with 16 bases between.

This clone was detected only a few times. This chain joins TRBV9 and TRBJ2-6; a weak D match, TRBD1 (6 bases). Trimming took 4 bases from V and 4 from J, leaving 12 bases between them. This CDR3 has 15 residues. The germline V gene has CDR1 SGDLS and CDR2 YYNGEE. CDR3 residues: CASSKPGEGANVLTF. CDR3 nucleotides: TGTGCCAGCAGCAAACCAGGGGAAGGGGCCAACGTCCTGACTTTC. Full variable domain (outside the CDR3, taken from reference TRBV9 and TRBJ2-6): DSGVTQTPKHLITATGQRVTLRCSPRSGDLSVYWYQQSLDQGLQFLIQYYNGEERAKGNILERFSAQQFPDLHSELNLSSLELGDSALYFCASSKPGEGANVLTFGAGSRLTVL.